The present entry profiles one TCR beta chain with its context. Germline V lookup: CDR1 SGHTA, CDR2 FQGNSA. Trimming removed 4 bases from V and 1 base from J; junction bases left unmatched: 2. The CDR3 has 14 residues. This entry comes from a study of cytomegalovirus exposure and HLA in healthy donors. PCR primers comprised 60 Vbeta and 13 Jbeta primers. The table came from immunoSEQ multiplex PCR; TCRdb's copy has only in-frame clones and leaves some out. The sample consists of 150,000 or so clones, just under 75% of them appearing once. The TCR originated in a woman aged 18-29 years in good health and CMV-seronegative. Sequencing input: PBMCs. The chain links TRBV7-2 to TRBJ1-1; 8 bases align to TRBD1. The CDR3 sequence is CASSWDRWNTEAFF. DNA of the CDR3: TGTGCCAGCAGCTGGGACAGGTGGAACACTGAAGCTTTCTTT.